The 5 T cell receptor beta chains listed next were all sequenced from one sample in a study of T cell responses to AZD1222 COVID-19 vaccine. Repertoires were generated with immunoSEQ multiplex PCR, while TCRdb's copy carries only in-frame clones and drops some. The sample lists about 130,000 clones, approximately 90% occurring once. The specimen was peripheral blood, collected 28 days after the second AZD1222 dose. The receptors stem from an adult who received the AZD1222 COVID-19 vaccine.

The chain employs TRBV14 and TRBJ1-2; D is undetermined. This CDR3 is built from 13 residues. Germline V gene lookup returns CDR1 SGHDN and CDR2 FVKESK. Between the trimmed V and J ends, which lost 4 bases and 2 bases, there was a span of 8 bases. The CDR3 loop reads CASSLTWNYGYTF. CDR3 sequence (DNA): TGTGCCAGCAGCCTAACATGGAACTATGGCTACACCTTC.

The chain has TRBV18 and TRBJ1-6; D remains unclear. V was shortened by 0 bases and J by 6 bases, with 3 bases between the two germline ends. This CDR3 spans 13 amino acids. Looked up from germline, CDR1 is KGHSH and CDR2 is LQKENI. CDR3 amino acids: CASSPPFNSPLHF. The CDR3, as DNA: TGTGCCAGCTCACCACCCTTTAATTCACCCCTCCACTTT.

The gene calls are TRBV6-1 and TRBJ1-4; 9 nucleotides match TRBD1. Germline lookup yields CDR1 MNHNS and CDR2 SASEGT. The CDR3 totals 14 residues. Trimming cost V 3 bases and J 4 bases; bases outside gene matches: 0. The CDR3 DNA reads TGTGCCAGCAGTGAGGGACAGGGTAATGAAAAACTGTTTTTT. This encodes CASSEGQGNEKLFF.

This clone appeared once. CDR3 sequence (DNA): TGTGCCAGCAGCCTTGTAGGGTATGGCTACACCTTC. As protein: CASSLVGYGYTF. This chain uses TRBV14 with TRBJ1-2; D unresolved. Germline V gene sequence: CDR1 SGHDN, CDR2 FVKESK. This CDR3 has 12 amino acids. V was cut by 4 bases and J by 5 bases, with 8 bases left in between.

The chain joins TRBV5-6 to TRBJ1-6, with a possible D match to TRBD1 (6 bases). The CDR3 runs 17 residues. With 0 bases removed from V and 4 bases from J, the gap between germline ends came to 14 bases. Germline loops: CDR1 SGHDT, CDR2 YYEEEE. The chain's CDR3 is CASSLVQGGGYNSPLHF. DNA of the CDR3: TGTGCCAGCAGCTTGGTACAGGGAGGGGGTTATAATTCACCCCTCCACTTT.